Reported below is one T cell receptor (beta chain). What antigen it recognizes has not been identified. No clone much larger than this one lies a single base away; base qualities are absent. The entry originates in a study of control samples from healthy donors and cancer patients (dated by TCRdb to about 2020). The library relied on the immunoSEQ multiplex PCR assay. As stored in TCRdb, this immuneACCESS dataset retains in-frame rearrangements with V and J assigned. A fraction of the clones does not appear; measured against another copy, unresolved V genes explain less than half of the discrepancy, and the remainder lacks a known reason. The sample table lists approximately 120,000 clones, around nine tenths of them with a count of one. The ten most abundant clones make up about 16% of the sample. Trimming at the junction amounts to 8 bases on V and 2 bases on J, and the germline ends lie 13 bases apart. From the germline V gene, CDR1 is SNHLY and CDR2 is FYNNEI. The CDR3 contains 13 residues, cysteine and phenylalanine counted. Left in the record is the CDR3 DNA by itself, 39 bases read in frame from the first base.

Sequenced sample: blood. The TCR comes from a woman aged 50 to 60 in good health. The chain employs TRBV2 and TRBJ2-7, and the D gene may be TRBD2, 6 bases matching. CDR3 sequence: CASLRGSTYEQYF. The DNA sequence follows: TGTGCCAGCCTCCGGGGGTCTACCTACGAGCAGTACTTC.